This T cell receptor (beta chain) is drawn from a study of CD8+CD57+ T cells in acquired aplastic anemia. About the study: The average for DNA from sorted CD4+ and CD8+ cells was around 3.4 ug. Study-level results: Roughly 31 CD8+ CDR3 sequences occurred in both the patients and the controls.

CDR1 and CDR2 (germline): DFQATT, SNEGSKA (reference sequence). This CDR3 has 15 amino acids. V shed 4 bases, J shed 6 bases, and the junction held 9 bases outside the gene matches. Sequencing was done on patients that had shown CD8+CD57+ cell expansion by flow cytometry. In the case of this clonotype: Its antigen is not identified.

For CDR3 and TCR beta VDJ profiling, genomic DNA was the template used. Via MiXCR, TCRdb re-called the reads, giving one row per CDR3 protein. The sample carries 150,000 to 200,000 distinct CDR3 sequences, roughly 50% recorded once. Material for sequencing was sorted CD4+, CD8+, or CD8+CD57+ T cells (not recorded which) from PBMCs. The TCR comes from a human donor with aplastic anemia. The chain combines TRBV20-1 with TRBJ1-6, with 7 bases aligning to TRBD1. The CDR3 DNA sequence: TGCAGTGCTACCGTCACCCGGGACAGTAATTCACCCCTCCACTTT. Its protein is CSATVTRDSNSPLHF.